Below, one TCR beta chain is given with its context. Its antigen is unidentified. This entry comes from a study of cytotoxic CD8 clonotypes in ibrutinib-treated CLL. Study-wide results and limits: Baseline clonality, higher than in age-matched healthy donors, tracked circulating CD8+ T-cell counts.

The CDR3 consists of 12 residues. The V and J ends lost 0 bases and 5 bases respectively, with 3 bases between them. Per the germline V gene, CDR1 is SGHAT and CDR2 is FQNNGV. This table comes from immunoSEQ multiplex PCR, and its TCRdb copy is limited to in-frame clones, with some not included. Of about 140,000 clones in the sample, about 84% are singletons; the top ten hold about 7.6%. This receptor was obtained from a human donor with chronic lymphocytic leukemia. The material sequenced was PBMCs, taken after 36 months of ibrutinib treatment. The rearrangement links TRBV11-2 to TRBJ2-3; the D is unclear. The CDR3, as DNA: TGTGCCAGCAGCTTAGAGATAGATACGCAGTATTTT. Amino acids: CASSLEIDTQYF.